This TCR beta chain was documented in a study of PD-L1 blockade in urothelial cancer. Trimming pared 7 bases from V and 6 bases from J, leaving 18 bases between. The CDR3 spans 14 residues. Germline lookup yields CDR1 MDHEN and CDR2 SYDVKM. Time point given: pretreatment peripheral blood. The repertoire was sequenced with immunoSEQ multiplex PCR; TCRdb's copy has only in-frame clones and lacks some. In the table there are more than 85,000 clones, about nine tenths of which are singletons. The chain employs TRBV28 and TRBJ1-1; D remains unclear. The receptor comes from a man in his sixties with urothelial cancer. This material consisted of PBMCs, taken around atezolizumab (anti-PD-L1) treatment. CDR3 DNA: TGTGCCAGCAACGCTCTCCCGGGGAGCCCTGAAGCTTTCTTT. It specifies CASNALPGSPEAFF.